Given below is one T cell receptor (beta chain) in context. As yet, its antigen is unknown. The nonmyeloablative bone marrow transplants came from related graft donors, with transient mixed chimerism. The data were produced by immunoSEQ multiplex PCR, yet TCRdb's version contains in-frame clones alone and is incomplete. The data show over 70,000 clones, with 91% seen just once and roughly 1.6% held by the top ten. The CDR3 is 16 residues long. The ends lost 0 bases at V and 7 bases at J; junction bases unmatched: 9. CDR1 and CDR2 (germline): LGHNA, YSLEER. These data belong to a study of Tregs in tolerant kidney transplant recipients. Study-wide results and limits: Nucleotide sequences could not be compared across some patients' samples due to primer changes.

This material consisted of CD4+ T cells from blood (PBMCs), taken 24 months after the transplant. This sequence originates from a human patient who received a combined kidney and bone marrow transplant. The graft donor may account for some of the T cells. The chain links TRBV4-3 to TRBJ2-1; 7 bases agree with TRBD2. DNA for the CDR3: TGCGCCAGCAGCCAAGATCGACGGGGGGTTTTTAATGAGCAGTTCTTC. Translated: CASSQDRRGVFNEQFF.